These 24 T cell receptor beta chains were all obtained from the same sample, sequenced in a study of cytotoxic CD8 clonotypes in ibrutinib-treated CLL (dated by TCRdb to about 2021). In light of the paper, this sample's time point label describes: about 11 months on ibrutinib. Library preparation was by the immunoSEQ multiplex PCR assay. TCRdb's version of the immuneACCESS table is confined to in-frame rearrangements and falls short of the full clone set. An unresolved V gene accounts for under half of the shortfall where checked; the remainder is of unknown origin. Within this sample are 200,000 to 250,000 clones, with roughly three quarters of them counted one time only. The ten largest clones represent approximately 10% of the sample. Specimen: PBMCs, collected after 12 months of ibrutinib treatment. Receptors originate from a human donor with chronic lymphocytic leukemia.

The gene calls are TRBV4-1 and TRBJ1-2, with D uncertain. This CDR3 spans 14 amino acids. V lost 2 bases and J 5 bases, leaving 12 bases between the germline ends. The germline V gene encodes CDR1 MGHRA and CDR2 YSYEKL. CDR3 loop: CASSQPFIGYGYTF. CDR3 bases: TGCGCCAGCAGCCAACCGTTTATCGGGTATGGCTACACCTTC.

The chain carries TRBV28 and TRBJ1-5; D unclear. The V gene lost 4 bases and the J gene lost 9 bases, with 7 bases spanning the gap. The CDR3 runs 11 residues. Germline V gene lookup returns CDR1 MDHEN and CDR2 SYDVKM. Here the CDR3 reads CASSSPTPQHF. The CDR3 bases are TGTGCCAGCAGTTCGCCGACGCCCCAGCATTTT.

This clone was counted a few times. The V call is TRBV10-3, the J call TRBJ2-7; 11 bases fit TRBD1. The CDR3 is made up of 14 amino acids. V lost 10 bases to trimming and J lost 6 bases; unmatched junction nucleotides: 11. Per germline, CDR1 ENHRY and CDR2 SYGVKD. The CDR3 is CATGYGTGGSEQYF. The CDR3 region has the DNA TGTGCCACCGGTTACGGGACAGGGGGGAGCGAGCAGTACTTC.

The J gene is TRBJ1-2, the V gene TRBV6-5, with TRBD1 identical over 8 bases. The germline gives CDR1 MNHEY, CDR2 SVGAGI. V lost 8 bases to trimming and J lost 4 bases; unmatched junction nucleotides: 3. This CDR3 has 12 residues. CDR3 in DNA: TGTGCCAGCCGGGACAGGTCCTATGGCTACACCTTC. As protein: CASRDRSYGYTF.

The genes are TRBV27 and TRBJ2-2; maybe TRBD1 (5 bases). The V and J ends lost 1 base and 3 bases respectively, with 15 bases between them. Germline V gives CDR1 MNHEY, CDR2 SMNVEV (reference sequence). This CDR3 comprises 17 residues. CDR3 region: CASSLWGPRQDTGELFF. CDR3 in DNA: TGTGCCAGCAGTTTATGGGGCCCACGGCAGGACACCGGGGAGCTGTTTTTT.

The V call is TRBV28, the J call TRBJ1-3; D is undetermined. Germline-derived CDR1 and CDR2 are MDHEN and SYDVKM. Trimming shortened V by 7 bases and J by 1 base, and 14 bases separated the two germline ends. The CDR3 extends over 15 amino acids. The CDR3 protein is CASTPGGASGNTIYF. The CDR3 coding sequence is TGTGCCAGCACCCCCGGTGGAGCGTCTGGAAACACCATATATTTT.

CDR3: CASSYSRVTGTTEAFF. The CDR3 bases are TGTGCCAGCAGTTACTCCCGGGTAACAGGGACCACTGAAGCTTTCTTT. The chain couples TRBV6-5 to TRBJ1-1, with a possible D match to TRBD1 (6 bases). This CDR3 region has 16 residues. Trimming removed 0 bases from V and 4 bases from J, with 15 bases in between. Germline lookup yields CDR1 MNHEY and CDR2 SVGAGI.

This clone was picked up a small number of times. The chain employs TRBV5-1 and TRBJ2-5; no clear D. Germline CDR1 is SGHRS and CDR2 is YFSETQ. V was pared by 3 bases and J by 2 bases, with 5 bases between. The length of the CDR3 is 12 residues. CDR3 coding DNA: TGCGCCAGCAGCTGGGGACAAGAGACCCAGTACTTC. Protein: CASSWGQETQYF. Full variable domain (remainder filled in from reference TRBV5-1 and TRBJ2-5): KAGVTQTPRYLIKTRGQQVTLSCSPISGHRSVSWYQQTPGQGLQFLFEYFSETQRNKGNFPGRFSGRQFSNSRSEMNVSTLELGDSALYLCASSWGQETQYFGPGTRLLVL.

The chain uses TRBV4-2 and TRBJ2-3, with 14 nucleotides matching TRBD2. Germline lookup yields CDR1 LGHNA and CDR2 YNFKEQ. CDR3 length: 18 residues. Trimming at V came to 1 base and at J to 0 bases, leaving 3 bases not matched to a gene. CDR3 sequence reads: CASSQGLAGGPSTDTQYF. In nucleotides, the CDR3 is TGTGCCAGCAGCCAAGGACTAGCGGGAGGGCCTAGCACAGATACGCAGTATTTT.

The chain employs TRBV19 and TRBJ1-1, with D perhaps matching TRBD1 (5 bases). The CDR3 length is 13 residues. CDR1 is LNHDA, CDR2 SQIVND, per germline (reference sequence). V lost 11 bases, J lost 6 bases, and 19 bases lay in between. CDR3 in amino acids: CAAAAGSSSEAFF. The CDR3 region has the DNA TGTGCCGCGGCGGCAGGGTCCTCCTCTGAAGCTTTCTTT.

V usage is TRBV2 and J usage is TRBJ1-1, with 9 bases fitting TRBD1. CDR1 and CDR2 (germline): SNHLY, FYNNEI. Trimming took 4 bases from V and 1 from J; bases not matched to a gene: 10. The CDR3 consists of 17 residues. CDR3 bases: TGTGCCAGCAGTGCGGGCTTGGGACAGGGTGGGAACACTGAAGCTTTCTTT. Amino acids: CASSAGLGQGGNTEAFF.

The gene calls are TRBV4-1 and TRBJ1-4, with D perhaps matching TRBD1 (5 bases). CDR1 is MGHRA, CDR2 YSYEKL, per germline. With 0 bases removed from V and 10 bases from J, the gap between germline ends came to 9 bases. The CDR3 sequence is 13 residues long. CDR3 DNA: TGCGCCAGCAGCCAAGAGGGGGAACGAAAACTGTTTTTT. Its protein is CASSQEGERKLFF.

CDR3 loop: CASSQGGGGKETQYF. CDR3 coding DNA: TGTGCCAGCAGCCAAGGGGGGGGCGGGAAGGAGACCCAGTACTTC. The chain is built from TRBV6-1 and TRBJ2-5, with D perhaps TRBD2 (7 bases). CDR1 is MNHNS and CDR2 is SASEGT in the germline V gene. The CDR3 contains 15 residues. Trimming pared 6 bases from V and 5 bases from J, leaving 19 bases between.

The gene calls are TRBV29-1 and TRBJ1-1; D perhaps matches TRBD1 (5 bases). The CDR3 extends over 15 amino acids. V lost 7 bases, J lost 1 base, and 19 bases lay in between. Germline CDR1 and CDR2: SQVTM and ANQGSEA. CDR3 sequence: CSAGGSVLTNTEAFF. Written as DNA, the CDR3 is TGCAGCGCCGGGGGTTCAGTGCTGACGAACACTGAAGCTTTCTTT.

This chain joins TRBV4-2 and TRBJ2-1; 16 bases line up with TRBD2. The CDR3 runs to 21 residues. The germline V gene has CDR1 LGHNA and CDR2 YNFKEQ. With V trimmed by 0 bases and J by 0 bases, 8 bases remained unmatched. In nucleotides, the CDR3 is TGTGCCAGCAGCCAAGATGGTGCGGGACTAGCGGGGGGGAGCTCCTACAATGAGCAGTTCTTC. Amino acid sequence: CASSQDGAGLAGGSSYNEQFF.

In its sample, this clone was seen a few times. The CDR3 sequence: CASSSRFISGRDYEQYF. The CDR3, as DNA: TGTGCCAGCAGTTCCCGCTTCATTTCGGGGCGGGACTACGAGCAGTACTTC. This chain connects TRBV28 to TRBJ2-7, with TRBD2 as a possible D gene (6 bases). CDR1 is MDHEN and CDR2 is SYDVKM in the germline V gene. Trimming took 4 bases from V and 3 from J, leaving 22 bases between them. The CDR3 contains 17 residues.

The rearrangement uses TRBV9 and TRBJ1-4, with 7 bases identical to TRBD1. The junction had 3 bases not matched to a gene; V was cut back by 1 base and J by 3 bases. The germline gives CDR1 SGDLS, CDR2 YYNGEE. The CDR3 is made up of 15 amino acids. CDR3 sequence: CASSVWTGPNEKLFF. The CDR3 DNA follows: TGTGCCAGCAGCGTATGGACAGGACCTAATGAAAAACTGTTTTTT. Filled out from reference TRBV9 and TRBJ1-4, the complete variable domain reads DSGVTQTPKHLITATGQRVTLRCSPRSGDLSVYWYQQSLDQGLQFLIQYYNGEERAKGNILERFSAQQFPDLHSELNLSSLELGDSALYFCASSVWTGPNEKLFFGSGTQLSVL.

This clone was detected only once. The chain combines TRBV30 with TRBJ2-2; D is unresolved. CDR1 GTSNPN and CDR2 SVGIG come from the germline V gene (reference sequence). This CDR3 region has 12 residues. V gave up 8 bases and J gave up 4 bases, with 11 bases separating them. The CDR3 nucleotides are TGTGCCGAGAGTAGGGTCACCGGGGAGCTGTTTTTT. Translated, it gives CAESRVTGELFF.

The chain uses TRBV27 and TRBJ2-5, with TRBD2 matching 7 bases. CDR1 and CDR2 from the germline V gene are MNHEY and SMNVEV (reference sequence). CDR3 length: 17 residues. With V trimmed by 2 bases and J by 0 bases, 9 bases remained unmatched. The CDR3: CASSLTQRGRYQETQYF. CDR3 nucleotides: TGTGCCAGCAGTTTAACTCAGCGGGGACGGTACCAAGAGACCCAGTACTTC.

V and J are TRBV7-9 and TRBJ2-2; 14 bases agree with TRBD2. Germline V gives CDR1 SEHNR, CDR2 FQNEAQ (reference sequence). The CDR3 spans 17 residues. V trimming: 4 bases; J trimming: 5 bases; junction bases outside the gene matches: 6. CDR3 sequence (DNA): TGTGCCAGCAGCTCGGGACTAGCGGGAGTTGAAACCGGGGAGCTGTTTTTT. Its translation: CASSSGLAGVETGELFF.

This clone was detected only once. The chain is built from TRBV6-1 and TRBJ2-2; TRBD1 aligns across 9 bases. Per the germline V gene, CDR1 is MNHNS and CDR2 is SASEGT. The trim removed 8 bases at V and 5 bases at J, leaving 9 bases unmatched. The CDR3 extends over 15 amino acids. CDR3 coding DNA: TGTGCCAGCCTCACAGGGGGCGTCGGAACCGGGGAGCTGTTTTTT. Encoded protein: CASLTGGVGTGELFF.

The chain combines TRBV19 with TRBJ1-2, with D possibly TRBD1 on 5 matching bases. Trimming pared 9 bases from V and 3 bases from J, leaving 20 bases between. Germline V gene data show CDR1 as LNHDA and CDR2 as SQIVND (reference sequence). CDR3 size: 15 residues. CDR3 in amino acids: CASQGSKARDYGYTF. In DNA form, the CDR3 reads TGTGCCAGCCAGGGAAGTAAGGCTAGGGACTATGGCTACACCTTC.

About this clone: A much larger clonotype is one base distant, so this may be a read error. The rearrangement joins TRBV30 to TRBJ1-6; D gene ambiguous. The CDR3 loop spans 13 amino acids. V was trimmed by 3 bases and J by 10 bases, leaving 13 bases between them. Per the germline V gene, CDR1 is GTSNPN and CDR2 is SVGIG (reference sequence). The CDR3 bases are TGTGCCTGGAGGAGGCCGACGACCTCACCCCTCCACTTT. As protein: CAWRRPTTSPLHF.

This chain uses TRBV7-9 with TRBJ1-4; the D is unclear. The CDR3 spans 14 residues. Germline V gene sequence: CDR1 SEHNR, CDR2 FQNEAQ (reference sequence). V lost 1 base and J 7 bases, leaving 10 bases between the germline ends. CDR3 sequence: CASSLGVEGEKLFF. CDR3 DNA: TGTGCCAGCAGCTTAGGGGTGGAGGGTGAAAAACTGTTTTTT.